The TCR beta chain described here comes from a study of shared clonotypes between healthy human individuals. This CDR3 has 13 residues. Per the germline V gene, CDR1 is SGHRS and CDR2 is YFSETQ. The ends were cut back, 1 base at V and 4 bases at J, with 8 bases in the middle. Sequenced by immunoSEQ multiplex PCR; TCRdb stores in-frame clones only, minus some. The table shows roughly 2.2 million clones, with less than 95% occurring only once. The study enrolled healthy HIV-negative adults without recent acute infections or vaccinations as donors. A word on this clone: This sample includes further DNA sequences coding for the same CDR3.

The source is a man aged 18 to 30 in good health. Some clones in this sample may be carry-over from other donors' samples. This chain connects TRBV5-1 to TRBJ2-5, with D uncertain. Material: naive CD4+ T cells from PBMCs. Subset denoted: CD45RA+ positively selected. CDR3 region: CASSLPRGETQYF. The CDR3 region has the DNA TGCGCCAGCAGCTTGCCGCGCGGAGAGACCCAGTACTTC.